The clone carrying this T cell receptor beta chain was observed a handful of times. Its antigen is not identified. Time point given: sample taken at primary tumor resection. This entry comes from a study of spatial heterogeneity in lung cancer. Whole-study results and caveats: Mutation counts in tumors were tracked by counts of expanded intratumoral alpha and beta TCRs.

Every cDNA TCR molecule received its own unique molecular identifier. TCRdb analysed the 5' RACE reads with MiXCR anew, one entry per CDR3 protein. The table has around 11,000 distinct CDR3 sequences, around 8% seen once. The CDR3 contains 16 residues. Germline V gives CDR1 MNHNS, CDR2 SASEGT. After removal of 4 bases from V and 2 bases from J, the junction contained 7 bases not matched to a gene. The sequence derives from a female donor with early-stage non-small cell lung cancer. The rearrangement links TRBV6-1 to TRBJ2-1; the match to TRBD2 covers 8 bases. The material was lung tumor tissue, obtained at surgery. The CDR3: CASSGERGGPYNEQFF. CDR3 in DNA: TGTGCCAGCAGTGGCGAACGGGGGGGCCCCTACAATGAGCAGTTCTTC.